This T cell receptor beta chain was sequenced for a study of T cell changes during pregnancy in multiple sclerosis. Profiling relied on immunoSEQ multiplex PCR, and the TCRdb table lists in-frame clones only, not all of them. The sample records 60,000 or so clones, around 91% being singletons. Germline V CDR1 and CDR2: SGHVS, FQNEAQ. The V gene end was trimmed by 5 bases and the J gene end by 3 bases; junction bases not matched to a gene: 7. The CDR3 is 17 amino acids. V usage is TRBV7-8 and J usage is TRBJ2-2; 12 bases match TRBD1. The sequence came from a female donor in good health, enrolled as a control in a pregnancy study. Sequenced here: peripheral blood, sampled in the second trimester of pregnancy. The CDR3 DNA reads TGTGCCAGCAGCCGACCGGGACAGGGGGCGGACACCGGGGAGCTGTTTTTT. Amino acids: CASSRPGQGADTGELFF.